These T cell receptor beta chains were read from a single sample in a study of PD-1 blockade in classical Hodgkin lymphoma. Profiled with immunoSEQ multiplex PCR; TCRdb holds only in-frame clones, not every one. The table has 42,000 or so clones, around 83% seen once; the top ten hold just over 5.5%. The material was peripheral blood mononuclear cells (PBMCs), obtained before the second cycle of nivolumab. All receptors derive from a human donor with classical Hodgkin lymphoma. Both conserved end residues are part of each CDR3.

V	J	CDR3
TRBV6-1	TRBJ2-7	CASSDEDRYYEQYF
TRBV18	TRBJ2-1	CASSPKSSGSLGEQFF
TRBV1	TRBJ2-7	CTSSQEYQGLLYEQYF
TRBV5-1	TRBJ2-7	CASSPDPYKISYEQYF
TRBV9	TRBJ1-2	CASTRKGGYGYTF
TRBV28	TRBJ2-7	CASSLRGSVYEQYF
TRBV19	TRBJ1-2	CATLGANFYGYTF
TRBV2	TRBJ1-6	CAILIPPISPLHF
TRBV6-5	TRBJ1-5	CASSPTGYSNQPQHF
TRBV4-2	TRBJ2-3	CASSQEGGRTTNTDTQYF
TRBV18	TRBJ2-5	CASSPPGGGRETQYF
TRBV10-3	TRBJ2-3	CAISLAESTDTQYF
TRBV6-5	TRBJ2-7	CASGASGVGEQYF
TRBV5-1	TRBJ2-7	CASSLVPGNYEQYF
TRBV5-5	TRBJ2-7	CASKGTGTYEQYF
TRBV29-1	TRBJ2-2	CSVGLGGAGELFF
TRBV7-7	TRBJ2-1	CASSLAPQGADEQFF
TRBV21-1	TRBJ2-5	CASSKEVPGQGGETQYF
TRBV2	TRBJ1-1	CASSVSTANEAFF
TRBV19	TRBJ1-4	CASRPGHTSNEKLFF
TRBV4-1	TRBJ1-5	CASSQVPHPSNQPQHF
TRBV6-6	TRBJ2-7	CASSPSGSYEQYF
TRBV4-1	TRBJ1-5	CASSPKREGSSNQPQHF
TRBV6-4	TRBJ1-1	CASSDGGATAAFF
TRBV6-4	TRBJ2-7	CASSDSGGDRAAPYEQYF
TRBV19	TRBJ2-3	CASSIQVTDTQYF
TRBV7-6	TRBJ2-3	CASSLWRVTDTQYF
TRBV7-9	TRBJ1-2	CASSTDRGRIYGYTF
TRBV21-1	TRBJ1-1	CASSKVGDRNTEAFF
TRBV5-6	TRBJ2-3	CASSPSPATDTQYF
TRBV29-1	TRBJ2-7	CSVTRTGGNRAEQYF
TRBV28	TRBJ1-2	CASSSGGRFYGYTF
TRBV29-1	TRBJ1-1	CSVAWGIDTEAFF
TRBV5-1	TRBJ2-1	CASSLASGRAYNEQFF
TRBV10-3	TRBJ2-7	CAIKGGMKDEQYF
TRBV21-1	TRBJ2-1	CASSKEPGQGLAEGTYNEQFF
TRBV7-9	TRBJ2-3	CASSSLRQGAMGDTQYF
TRBV7-3	TRBJ1-1	CASRRRDPRLNTEAFF
TRBV28	TRBJ2-7	CASSTGGLEQYF
TRBV9	TRBJ1-4	CASSASGQGVEKLFF
TRBV28	TRBJ2-1	CASSPSGTAYNEQFF
TRBV9	TRBJ2-1	CASSVGGSNEQFF
TRBV7-6	TRBJ2-3	CASSFAGASTDTQYF
TRBV21-1	TRBJ2-7	CASSKTDRYEQYF
TRBV6-1	TRBJ1-1	CASSEVRGQGAFF
TRBV23-1	TRBJ2-3	CASSQSKVVGNPGTDTQYF
TRBV5-6	TRBJ2-6	CASSLGAPGANVLTF
TRBV6-5	TRBJ1-5	CASSSGTGSRQPQHF
TRBV10-3	TRBJ2-1	CAISETTRVGYNEQFF
TRBV27	TRBJ2-7	CASRPSSYEQYF
TRBV5-1	TRBJ2-3	CASSLGAGALITDTQYF
TRBV6-5	TRBJ1-6	CASSEQVLGPLHF
TRBV27	TRBJ2-7	CASSLQAGRYEQYF
TRBV2	TRBJ2-3	CASSLRDPTQYF
TRBV27	TRBJ2-1	CASSLTVAGASYNEQFF
TRBV4-2	TRBJ2-1	CASSQRLAENNEQFF
TRBV6-5	TRBJ2-1	CASNIAGGSQFF
TRBV5-1	TRBJ2-5	CASSLDGRRKETQYF
TRBV4-2	TRBJ2-3	CASSQDLAGGAADTQYF